The next 20 T cell receptor beta chains were all read from a single sample in a study of T cells in Graves' hyperthyroidism and ophthalmopathy (dated 2019 in TCRdb). Receptor libraries were prepared by multiplex PCR. Instrument used: Illumina HiSeq 2000. TCR beta CDR3 regions were amplified from RNA transcripts. A first-round RT-PCR of the TCR CDR3 used the HTBI primer set with the Qiagen OneStep RT-PCR kit. The public reads were reprocessed in TCRdb via fastp at Q25 and MiXCR, keeping in-frame beta chains. Each record represents a unique CDR3 protein, reported with the most common genes and DNA among its rows. Across this sample there are 560,000 or so distinct CDR3 sequences, with just over 45% seen only once. The top ten clones comprise nearly 8.5% of the sample. Sequencing was carried out using peripheral blood or thyroid tissue (not recorded which). Receptor source: a woman aged 18-35 years with Graves' hyperthyroidism. Donor details come from another sample of the same person, matched by shared clones.

The chain has TRBV7-2 and TRBJ2-7; a weak D match, TRBD2 (5 bases). CDR3 length: 15 residues. Per the germline V gene, CDR1 is SGHTA and CDR2 is FQGNSA. V shed 6 bases and J shed 2 bases, with 17 bases lying between them. This CDR3 reads CASSPVGSEAYEQYF. As DNA, the CDR3 is TGTGCCAGCAGTCCAGTGGGTAGCGAAGCCTACGAGCAGTACTTC.

Concerning this clonotype: A much larger clone differs by one base, so this may be a read error. The chain links TRBV7-9 to TRBJ2-7; 7 bases fit TRBD2. The germline V gene has CDR1 SEHNR and CDR2 FQNEAQ (reference sequence). CDR3 length equals 15 residues. This chain's CDR3 is CAGSPNRRGSYEQYF. The CDR3 DNA follows: TGTGCCGGCAGCCCCAACCGGCGGGGGTCCTACGAGCAGTACTTC.

The chain employs TRBV2 and TRBJ2-7; tentatively, D is TRBD1 (6 bases). The V gene lost 3 bases and the J gene lost 2 bases, with 8 bases spanning the gap. Germline lookup yields CDR1 SNHLY and CDR2 FYNNEI. The CDR3 has 13 amino acids. This chain's CDR3 is CASSDRTAYEQYF. CDR3 nucleotide sequence: TGTGCCAGCAGTGACCGGACAGCCTACGAGCAGTACTTC.

This chain uses TRBV15 with TRBJ2-5; D is uncertain. V lost 3 bases and J 3 bases, leaving 8 bases between the germline ends. Germline CDR1 and CDR2: LNHNV and YYDKDF (reference sequence). The CDR3 spans 13 residues. CDR3 loop: CATSSPWEETQYF. Written as DNA, the CDR3 is TGTGCCACCAGCAGCCCCTGGGAAGAGACCCAGTACTTC.

The rearrangement joins TRBV7-4 to TRBJ2-1; the D gene is possibly TRBD2 (5 bases). The germline V gene encodes CDR1 SGHVT and CDR2 SQSDAQ. The CDR3 consists of 14 residues. V shed 5 bases and J shed 3 bases, with 11 bases lying between them. The CDR3 sequence is CASSRTVYYNEQFF. CDR3 nucleotide sequence: TGTGCCAGCAGCCGGACTGTCTACTACAATGAGCAGTTCTTC.

This clonotype has a handful of counts. The chain links TRBV5-5 to TRBJ2-6; D might be TRBD1 (6 bases). Germline V CDR1 and CDR2: SGHKS, YYEKEE (reference sequence). The CDR3 sequence is 16 residues long. Deletions cut 4 bases from V and 0 bases from J, with 11 bases between. The DNA for the CDR3 is TGTGCCAGCAGCCCGCAGGGGTCCTCTGGGGCCAACGTCCTGACTTTC. Its translation: CASSPQGSSGANVLTF.

This clonotype was recorded a few times. The chain combines TRBV7-9 with TRBJ2-7, with D uncertain. Germline V gives CDR1 SEHNR, CDR2 FQNEAQ (reference sequence). This CDR3 comprises 14 residues. Trimming took off 5 bases at V and 2 bases at J, with 13 bases between the two ends. DNA for the CDR3: TGTGCCAGCAGCCCCCCGGGTGTGCCCTACGAGCAGTACTTC. The encoded protein is CASSPPGVPYEQYF. The full variable domain, completed using reference TRBV7-9 and TRBJ2-7, is DTGVSQNPRHKITKRGQNVTFRCDPISEHNRLYWYRQTLGQGPEFLTYFQNEAQLEKSRLLSDRFSAERPKGSFSTLEIQRTEQGDSAMYLCASSPPGVPYEQYFGPGTRLTVT.

The CDR3 coding sequence is TGTGCCAGCAGCCAAGAGAACAGGAGGCCCCTTAACTATGGCTACACCTTC. Protein: CASSQENRRPLNYGYTF. The chain is built from TRBV14 and TRBJ1-2; D may be TRBD1 (5 bases). The CDR3 covers 17 residues. Trimming removed 0 bases at V and 1 base at J, with 15 bases between. CDR1 is SGHDN, CDR2 FVKESK, per germline. The full variable domain, its missing parts supplied by reference TRBV14 and TRBJ1-2, is EAGVTQFPSHSVIEKGQTVTLRCDPISGHDNLYWYRRVMGKEIKFLLHFVKESKQDESGMPNNRFLAERTGGTYSTLKVQPAELEDSGVYFCASSQENRRPLNYGYTFGSGTRLTVV.

Ten or more counts support this clonotype. The CDR3: CATSGGFGYTF. CDR3 coding DNA: TGTGCCACCTCGGGGGGGTTCGGCTACACCTTC. The chain has TRBV25-1 and TRBJ1-2, with D maybe TRBD1 (5 bases). The V end was cut by 10 bases, the J end by 8 bases, with 14 bases between. Germline CDR1 reads MGHDK; CDR2 reads SYGVNS. This CDR3 is built from 11 residues.

Worth noting for this clonotype: This may come from a read error, since a much larger clone is one base off. The chain recombines TRBV2 with TRBJ1-4, with 7 bases matching TRBD1. The germline gives CDR1 SNHLY, CDR2 FYNNEI. CDR3 length: 15 residues. The CDR3 loop reads CAGRKWTGTNEKLFF. The CDR3 DNA reads TGTGCCGGCAGGAAATGGACAGGAACTAATGAAAAACTGTTTTTT.

The chain joins TRBV7-9 to TRBJ2-6; 14 nucleotides agree with TRBD2. Germline V gene sequence: CDR1 SEHNR, CDR2 FQNEAQ (reference sequence). With V trimmed by 5 bases and J by 4 bases, 7 bases remained unmatched. The CDR3 consists of 18 residues. The CDR3 loop is CASSTWTSGRRGANVLTF. CDR3 sequence (DNA): TGTGCCAGCAGCACCTGGACTAGCGGGAGGAGGGGGGCCAACGTCCTGACTTTC. Together with reference TRBV7-9 and TRBJ2-6, the CDR3 gives the full variable domain: DTGVSQNPRHKITKRGQNVTFRCDPISEHNRLYWYRQTLGQGPEFLTYFQNEAQLEKSRLLSDRFSAERPKGSFSTLEIQRTEQGDSAMYLCASSTWTSGRRGANVLTFGAGSRLTVL.

This clonotype turned up a few times. The chain joins TRBV20-1 to TRBJ1-4, with a possible D match to TRBD1 (6 bases). The CDR3 has 12 residues. Trimming pared 5 bases from V and 8 bases from J, leaving 12 bases between. The germline V gene encodes CDR1 DFQATT and CDR2 SNEGSKA (reference sequence). CDR3 region: CSALRGEEKLFF. CDR3 coding DNA: TGCAGTGCTCTAAGGGGGGAAGAAAAACTGTTTTTT.

At least ten counts were recorded for this clonotype. The chain combines TRBV7-2 with TRBJ2-5, with 7 bases that match TRBD2. Germline loops: CDR1 SGHTA, CDR2 FQGNSA. Trimming took 1 base from V and 9 from J; bases not matched to a gene: 5. The CDR3 spans 13 residues. The CDR3 is CASSLDRAGPQYF. CDR3 nucleotides: TGTGCCAGCAGCTTAGATAGAGCGGGGCCCCAGTACTTC.

The chain has TRBV2 and TRBJ1-1; TRBD1 is a possible D gene (5 bases). The V end was cut by 10 bases, the J end by 6 bases, with 21 bases between. Germline CDR1 SNHLY, CDR2 FYNNEI. The CDR3 length is 14 residues. CDR3: CATRAGRLGPEAFF. For the CDR3, the DNA is TGTGCCACACGGGCGGGACGCCTAGGCCCTGAAGCTTTCTTT.

On this clonotype: This may stem from a read error, because a much larger clone lies one nucleotide away. The chain combines TRBV25-1 with TRBJ1-5; D remains unclear. Per germline, CDR1 MGHDK and CDR2 SYGVNS. The CDR3 has 13 residues. V shed 6 bases and J shed 11 bases, with 17 bases lying between them. The CDR3 DNA reads TGTGCCAGCAGCACAGATAGCAATCGGTCCCAGCATTTT. It translates to CASSTDSNRSQHF.

The rearrangement joins TRBV9 to TRBJ1-1; D may be TRBD1 (5 bases). Germline assignment: CDR1 SGDLS and CDR2 YYNGEE. With 4 bases removed from V and 4 bases from J, the gap between germline ends came to 11 bases. There are 13 residues in the CDR3. In DNA form, the CDR3 reads TGTGCCAGCAGCCCGTGGGGGGGCACTGAAGCTTTCTTT. Protein sequence: CASSPWGGTEAFF.

The CDR3 is CSAPNRQQNTEAFF. CDR3 bases: TGCAGTGCTCCAAACCGACAGCAGAACACTGAAGCTTTCTTT. The chain joins TRBV20-1 to TRBJ1-1; TRBD1 is a possible D gene (5 bases). Germline loops: CDR1 DFQATT, CDR2 SNEGSKA (reference sequence). V was cut by 5 bases and J by 1 base, with 14 bases left in between. CDR3 length equals 14 residues.

For this clonotype: A much larger clone differs from this one at a single base, so this may be a read error. J is TRBJ2-2 and V is TRBV29-1; D might be TRBD2 (5 bases). This CDR3 has 14 amino acids. Germline values: CDR1 SQVTM, CDR2 ANQGSEA. V shed 1 base and J shed 4 bases, with 10 bases lying between them. CDR3 in amino acids: CSVEAEGLTGELFF. The CDR3 DNA follows: TGCAGCGTTGAAGCGGAAGGACTCACCGGGGAGCTGTTTTTT.

In its sample, this clonotype was seen a few times. This chain links TRBV2 with TRBJ1-1; D is perhaps TRBD1 (5 bases). The CDR3 runs 15 residues. V was shortened by 1 base and J by 5 bases, with 14 bases between the two germline ends. In germline, CDR1 is SNHLY, CDR2 FYNNEI. CDR3 protein: CASSEGAGASTEAFF. The CDR3, as DNA: TGTGCCAGCAGTGAAGGAGCCGGGGCCTCTACTGAAGCTTTCTTT.

This chain uses TRBV19 with TRBJ2-5, with 7 positions matching TRBD1. The V and J ends lost 4 bases and 2 bases, in that order; junction bases with no gene match: 7. CDR1 and CDR2 (germline): LNHDA, SQIVND (reference sequence). The CDR3 sequence is 15 residues long. The chain's CDR3 is CASSNQGQAQETQYF. In DNA, the CDR3 is TGTGCCAGTAGTAACCAAGGACAGGCACAAGAGACCCAGTACTTC.